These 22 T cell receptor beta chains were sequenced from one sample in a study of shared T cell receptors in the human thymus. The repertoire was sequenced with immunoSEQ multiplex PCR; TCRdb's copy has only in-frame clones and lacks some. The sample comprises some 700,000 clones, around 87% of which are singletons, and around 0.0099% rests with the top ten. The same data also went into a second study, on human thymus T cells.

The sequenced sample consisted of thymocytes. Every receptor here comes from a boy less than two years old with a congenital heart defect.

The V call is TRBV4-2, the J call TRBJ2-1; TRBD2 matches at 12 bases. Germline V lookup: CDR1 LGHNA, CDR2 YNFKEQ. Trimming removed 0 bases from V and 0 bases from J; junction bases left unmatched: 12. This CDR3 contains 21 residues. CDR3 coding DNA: TGTGCCAGCAGCCAAGATCGCGAATTGCTAGCGGGAGGGAGCTCCTACAATGAGCAGTTCTTC. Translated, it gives CASSQDRELLAGGSSYNEQFF.

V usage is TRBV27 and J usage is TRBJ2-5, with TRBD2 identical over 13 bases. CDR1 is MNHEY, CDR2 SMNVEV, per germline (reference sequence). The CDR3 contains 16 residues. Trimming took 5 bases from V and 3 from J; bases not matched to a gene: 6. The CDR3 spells CASSALGLAGEETQYF. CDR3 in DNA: TGTGCCAGCAGTGCCCTCGGACTAGCGGGAGAAGAGACCCAGTACTTC.

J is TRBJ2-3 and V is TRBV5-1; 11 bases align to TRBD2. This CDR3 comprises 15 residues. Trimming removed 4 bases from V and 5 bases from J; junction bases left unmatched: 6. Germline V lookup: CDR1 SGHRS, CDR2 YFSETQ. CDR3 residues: CASSQLAGDGDTQYF. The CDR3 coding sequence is TGCGCCAGCAGCCAACTAGCGGGAGACGGAGATACGCAGTATTTT.

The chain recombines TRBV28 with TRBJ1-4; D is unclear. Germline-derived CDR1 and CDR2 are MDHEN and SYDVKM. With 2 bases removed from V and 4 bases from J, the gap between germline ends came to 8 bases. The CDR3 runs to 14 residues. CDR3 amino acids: CASSLNRDNEKLFF. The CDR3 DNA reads TGTGCCAGCAGTTTAAACAGAGATAATGAAAAACTGTTTTTT.

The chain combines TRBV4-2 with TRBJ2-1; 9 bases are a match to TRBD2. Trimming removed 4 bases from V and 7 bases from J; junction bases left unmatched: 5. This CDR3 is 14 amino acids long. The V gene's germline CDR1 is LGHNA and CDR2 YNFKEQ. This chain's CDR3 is CASSRASGMNEQFF. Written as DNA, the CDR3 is TGTGCCAGCAGCCGGGCTAGCGGGATGAATGAGCAGTTCTTC.

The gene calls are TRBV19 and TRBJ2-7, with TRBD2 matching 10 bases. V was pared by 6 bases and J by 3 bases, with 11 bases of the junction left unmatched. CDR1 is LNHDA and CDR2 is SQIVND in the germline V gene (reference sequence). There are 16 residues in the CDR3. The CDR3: CASSPRTSGPHYEQYF. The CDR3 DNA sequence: TGTGCCAGTAGCCCCCGGACTAGCGGACCGCACTACGAGCAGTACTTC.

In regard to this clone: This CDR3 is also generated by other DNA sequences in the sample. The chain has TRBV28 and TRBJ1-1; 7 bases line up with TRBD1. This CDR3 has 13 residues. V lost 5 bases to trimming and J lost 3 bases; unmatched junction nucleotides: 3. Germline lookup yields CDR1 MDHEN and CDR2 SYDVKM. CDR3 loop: CASSTDRDTEAFF. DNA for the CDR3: TGTGCCAGCAGTACCGACAGGGACACTGAAGCTTTCTTT.

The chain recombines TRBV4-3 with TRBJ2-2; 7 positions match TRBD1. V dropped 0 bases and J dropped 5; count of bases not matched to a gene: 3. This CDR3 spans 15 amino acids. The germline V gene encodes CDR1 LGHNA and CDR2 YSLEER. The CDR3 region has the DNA TGCGCCAGCAGCCAAGAAAGGGGGCGGACCGGGGAGCTGTTTTTT. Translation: CASSQERGRTGELFF.

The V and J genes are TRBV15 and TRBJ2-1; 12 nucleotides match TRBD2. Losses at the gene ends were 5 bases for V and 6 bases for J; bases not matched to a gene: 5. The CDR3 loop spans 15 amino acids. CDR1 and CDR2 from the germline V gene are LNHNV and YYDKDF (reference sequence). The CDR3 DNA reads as TGTGCCACCAGCCTTCCTAGCGGGAGGGCCAATGAGCAGTTCTTC. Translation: CATSLPSGRANEQFF.

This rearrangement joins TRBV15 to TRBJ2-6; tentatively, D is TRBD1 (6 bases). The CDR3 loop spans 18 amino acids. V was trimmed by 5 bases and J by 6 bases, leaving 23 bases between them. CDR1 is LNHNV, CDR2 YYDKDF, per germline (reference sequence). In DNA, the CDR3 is TGTGCCACCAGCCGCTCCCGGGACATGGATCTTACGGCCAACGTCCTGACTTTC. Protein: CATSRSRDMDLTANVLTF.

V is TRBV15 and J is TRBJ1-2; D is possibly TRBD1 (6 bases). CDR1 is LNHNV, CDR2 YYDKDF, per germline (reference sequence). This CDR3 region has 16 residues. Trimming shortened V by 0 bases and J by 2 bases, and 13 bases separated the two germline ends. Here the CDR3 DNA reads TGTGCCACCAGCAGAGAACAGGGTAGGGAGAACTATGGCTACACCTTC. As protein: CATSREQGRENYGYTF.

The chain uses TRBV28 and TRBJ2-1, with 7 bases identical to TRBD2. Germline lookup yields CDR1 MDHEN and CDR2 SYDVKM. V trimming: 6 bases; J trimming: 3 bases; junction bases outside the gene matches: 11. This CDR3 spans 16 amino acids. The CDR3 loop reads CASSARRLALYNEQFF. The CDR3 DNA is TGTGCCAGCAGCGCCAGACGACTAGCCCTCTACAATGAGCAGTTCTTC.

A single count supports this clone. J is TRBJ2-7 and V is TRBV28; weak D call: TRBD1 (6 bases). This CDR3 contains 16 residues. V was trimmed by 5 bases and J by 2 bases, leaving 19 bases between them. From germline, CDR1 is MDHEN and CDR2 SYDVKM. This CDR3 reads CASSLSEQGDTYEQYF. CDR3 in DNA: TGTGCCAGCAGTCTATCGGAACAGGGTGATACCTACGAGCAGTACTTC. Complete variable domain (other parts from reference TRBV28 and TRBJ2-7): DVKVTQSSRYLVKRTGEKVFLECVQDMDHENMFWYRQDPGLGLRLIYFSYDVKMKEKGDIPEGYSVSREKKERFSLILESASTNQTSMYLCASSLSEQGDTYEQYFGPGTRLTVT.

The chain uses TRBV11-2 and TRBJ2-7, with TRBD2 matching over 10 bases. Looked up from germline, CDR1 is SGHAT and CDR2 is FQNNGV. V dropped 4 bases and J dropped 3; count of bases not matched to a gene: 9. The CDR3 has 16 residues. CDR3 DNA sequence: TGTGCCAGCAGCTCCCCACCGGGACTAGCGAACTACGAGCAGTACTTC. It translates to CASSSPPGLANYEQYF.

Written as DNA, the CDR3 is TGCGCCAGCAGCCCGTCCAGCGGGAGGGCCCGGGAGACCCAGTACTTC. It translates to CASSPSSGRARETQYF. The chain couples TRBV5-1 to TRBJ2-5, with TRBD2 matching over 10 bases. CDR3 length: 16 amino acids. The junction had 11 bases not matched to a gene; V was cut back by 4 bases and J by 5 bases. The V gene's germline CDR1 is SGHRS and CDR2 YFSETQ.

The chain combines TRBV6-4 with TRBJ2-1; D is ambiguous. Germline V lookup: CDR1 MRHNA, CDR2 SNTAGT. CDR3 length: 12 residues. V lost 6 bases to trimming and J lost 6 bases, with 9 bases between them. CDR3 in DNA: TGTGCCAGCAGGCCCAACACCAATGAGCAGTTCTTC. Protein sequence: CASRPNTNEQFF.

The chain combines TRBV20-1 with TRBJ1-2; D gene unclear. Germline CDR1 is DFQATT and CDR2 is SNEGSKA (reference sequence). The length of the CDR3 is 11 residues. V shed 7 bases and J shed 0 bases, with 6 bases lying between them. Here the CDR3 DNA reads TGCAGTGGCGCTCCTAACTATGGCTACACCTTC. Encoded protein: CSGAPNYGYTF.

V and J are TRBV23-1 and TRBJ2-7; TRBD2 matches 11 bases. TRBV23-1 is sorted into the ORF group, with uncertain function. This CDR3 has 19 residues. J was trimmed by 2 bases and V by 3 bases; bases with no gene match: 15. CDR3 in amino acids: CASSHFSGRAGPGTYEQYF. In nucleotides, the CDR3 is TGCGCCAGCAGTCACTTTAGCGGGAGGGCCGGGCCAGGCACCTACGAGCAGTACTTC.

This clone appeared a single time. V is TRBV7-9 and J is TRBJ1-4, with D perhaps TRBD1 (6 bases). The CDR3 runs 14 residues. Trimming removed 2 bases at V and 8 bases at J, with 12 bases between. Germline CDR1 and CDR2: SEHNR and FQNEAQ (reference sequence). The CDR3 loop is CASSLHRDGEKLFF. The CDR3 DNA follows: TGTGCCAGCAGCTTACACAGGGACGGAGAAAAACTGTTTTTT.

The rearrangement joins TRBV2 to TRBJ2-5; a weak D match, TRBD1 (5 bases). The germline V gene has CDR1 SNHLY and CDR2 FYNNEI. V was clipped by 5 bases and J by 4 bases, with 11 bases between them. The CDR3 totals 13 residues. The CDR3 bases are TGTGCCAGCAGTCTGAAAAGGGGAGAGACCCAGTACTTC. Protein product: CASSLKRGETQYF.

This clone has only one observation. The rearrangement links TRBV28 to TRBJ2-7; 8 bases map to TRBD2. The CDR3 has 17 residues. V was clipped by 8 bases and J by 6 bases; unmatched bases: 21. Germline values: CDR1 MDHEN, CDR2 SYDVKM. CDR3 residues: CASSRRVNLAGIGEQYF. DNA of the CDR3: TGTGCCAGCTCGAGAAGGGTTAATTTAGCGGGAATTGGCGAGCAGTACTTC.

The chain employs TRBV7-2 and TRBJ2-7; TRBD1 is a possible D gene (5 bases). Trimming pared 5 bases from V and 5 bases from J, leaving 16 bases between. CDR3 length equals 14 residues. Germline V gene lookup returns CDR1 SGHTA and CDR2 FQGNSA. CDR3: CASSTNAGIHEQYF. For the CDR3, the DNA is TGTGCCAGCAGCACTAACGCAGGGATCCACGAGCAGTACTTC.